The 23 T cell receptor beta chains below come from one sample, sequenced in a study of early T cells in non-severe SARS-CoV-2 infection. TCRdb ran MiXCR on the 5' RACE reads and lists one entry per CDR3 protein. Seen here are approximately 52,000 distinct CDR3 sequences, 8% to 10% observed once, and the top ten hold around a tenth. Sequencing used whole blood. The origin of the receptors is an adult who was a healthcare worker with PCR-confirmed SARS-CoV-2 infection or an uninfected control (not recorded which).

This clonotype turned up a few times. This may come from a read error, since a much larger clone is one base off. This CDR3 is CASSLDNQPQHF. The DNA of the CDR3 is TGTGCCAGCAGCTTAGATAATCAGCCCCAGCATTTT. This chain connects TRBV7-9 to TRBJ1-5; D unresolved. Trimming stripped 1 base from V and 4 bases from J, with 2 bases between. The CDR3 consists of 12 residues. Germline V gives CDR1 SEHNR, CDR2 FQNEAQ (reference sequence).

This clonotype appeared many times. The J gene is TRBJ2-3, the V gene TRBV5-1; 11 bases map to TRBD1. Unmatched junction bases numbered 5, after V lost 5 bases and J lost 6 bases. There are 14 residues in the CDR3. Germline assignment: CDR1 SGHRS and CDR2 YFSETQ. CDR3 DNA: TGCGCCAGCAGATTTGGACAGGGGGCGGATACGCAGTATTTT. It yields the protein CASRFGQGADTQYF.

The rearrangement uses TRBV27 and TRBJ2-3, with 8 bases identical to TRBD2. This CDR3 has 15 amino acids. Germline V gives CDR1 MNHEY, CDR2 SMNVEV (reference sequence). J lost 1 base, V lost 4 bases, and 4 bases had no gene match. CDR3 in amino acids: CASSSGLGGTDTQYF. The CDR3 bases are TGTGCCAGCAGTTCGGGACTAGGGGGCACAGATACGCAGTATTTT.

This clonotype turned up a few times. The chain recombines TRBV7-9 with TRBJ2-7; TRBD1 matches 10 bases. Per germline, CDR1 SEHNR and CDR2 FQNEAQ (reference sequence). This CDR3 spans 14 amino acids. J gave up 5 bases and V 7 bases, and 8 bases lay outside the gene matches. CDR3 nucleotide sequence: TGTGCCAGCACCCAGCTGGGACAGGGGAACGAGCAGTACTTC. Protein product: CASTQLGQGNEQYF.

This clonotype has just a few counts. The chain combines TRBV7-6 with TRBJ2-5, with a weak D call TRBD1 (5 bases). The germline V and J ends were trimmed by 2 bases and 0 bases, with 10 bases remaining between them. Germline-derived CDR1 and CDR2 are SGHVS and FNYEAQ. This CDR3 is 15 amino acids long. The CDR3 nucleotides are TGTGCCAGCAGCTTAAGCTGGGGCGACCAAGAGACCCAGTACTTC. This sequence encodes CASSLSWGDQETQYF.

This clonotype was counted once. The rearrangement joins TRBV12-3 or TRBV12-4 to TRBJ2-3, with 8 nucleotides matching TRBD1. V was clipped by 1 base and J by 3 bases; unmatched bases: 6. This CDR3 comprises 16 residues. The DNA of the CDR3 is TGTGCCAGCAGTTTAGAAGACAGGGGTGATACAGATACGCAGTATTTT. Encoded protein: CASSLEDRGDTDTQYF.

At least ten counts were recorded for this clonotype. CDR3: CSAREGPNTEAFF. CDR3 DNA sequence: TGCAGTGCTAGGGAGGGACCGAACACTGAAGCTTTCTTT. The chain carries TRBV20-1 and TRBJ1-1; possibly TRBD1 for D (5 bases). Germline V gives CDR1 DFQATT, CDR2 SNEGSKA (reference sequence). V lost 3 bases to trimming and J lost 1 base, with 9 bases between them. The CDR3 is 13 amino acids.

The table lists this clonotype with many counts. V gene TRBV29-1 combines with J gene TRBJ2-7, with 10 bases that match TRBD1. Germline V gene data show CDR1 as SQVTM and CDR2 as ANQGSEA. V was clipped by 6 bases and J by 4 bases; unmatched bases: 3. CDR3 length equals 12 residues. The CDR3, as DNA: TGCAGCGTGAGGACAGGGGGTTACGAGCAGTACTTC. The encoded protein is CSVRTGGYEQYF.

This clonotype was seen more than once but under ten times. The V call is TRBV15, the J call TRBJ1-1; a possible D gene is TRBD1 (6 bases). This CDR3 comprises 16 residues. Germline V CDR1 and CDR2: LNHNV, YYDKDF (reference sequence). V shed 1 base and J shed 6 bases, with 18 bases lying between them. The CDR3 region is CATSRGPRGGRAEAFF. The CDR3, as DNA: TGTGCCACCAGCAGAGGCCCCCGGGGGGGGCGGGCTGAAGCTTTCTTT.

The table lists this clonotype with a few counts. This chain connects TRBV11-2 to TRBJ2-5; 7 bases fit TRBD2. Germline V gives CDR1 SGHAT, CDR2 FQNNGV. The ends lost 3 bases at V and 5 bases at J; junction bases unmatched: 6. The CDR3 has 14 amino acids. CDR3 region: CASSFEGGRETQYF. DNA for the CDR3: TGTGCCAGCAGCTTTGAGGGAGGGCGGGAGACCCAGTACTTC.

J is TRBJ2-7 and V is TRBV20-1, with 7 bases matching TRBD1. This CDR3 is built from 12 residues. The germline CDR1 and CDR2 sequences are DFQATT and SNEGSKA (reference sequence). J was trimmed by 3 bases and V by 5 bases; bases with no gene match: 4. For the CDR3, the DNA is TGCAGTGCTCGAACAGGGGTCTACGAGCAGTACTTC. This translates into CSARTGVYEQYF.

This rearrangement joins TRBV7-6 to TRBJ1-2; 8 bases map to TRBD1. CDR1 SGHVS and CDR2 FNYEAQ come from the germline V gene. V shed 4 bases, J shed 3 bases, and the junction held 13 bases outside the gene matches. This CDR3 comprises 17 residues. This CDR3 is CASSSRDRSAGDYGYTF. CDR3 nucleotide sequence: TGTGCCAGCAGCTCCCGGGACAGGTCCGCCGGGGACTATGGCTACACCTTC.

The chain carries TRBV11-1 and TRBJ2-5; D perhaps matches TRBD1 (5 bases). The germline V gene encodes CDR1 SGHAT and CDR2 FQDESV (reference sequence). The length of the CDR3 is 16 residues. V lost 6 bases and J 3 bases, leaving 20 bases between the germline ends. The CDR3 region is CASSRTLDIYEETQYF. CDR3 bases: TGTGCCAGCAGTAGAACCTTGGACATATACGAAGAGACCCAGTACTTC.

CDR3 protein: CASSQELAGNNEQFF. The CDR3 bases are TGTGCCAGCAGCCAAGAGTTGGCGGGAAACAATGAGCAGTTCTTC. This chain uses TRBV3-1 with TRBJ2-1; TRBD2 is a possible D gene (6 bases). The germline V and J ends were trimmed by 0 bases and 5 bases, with 11 bases remaining between them. The V gene's germline CDR1 is LGHDT and CDR2 YNNKEL (reference sequence). The CDR3 runs to 15 residues.

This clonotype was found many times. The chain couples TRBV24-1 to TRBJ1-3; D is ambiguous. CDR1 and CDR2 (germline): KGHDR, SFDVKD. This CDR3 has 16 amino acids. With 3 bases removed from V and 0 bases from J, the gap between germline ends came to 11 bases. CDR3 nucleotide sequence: TGTGCCACCAGTGATCCCGACGGGTCCTCTGGAAACACCATATATTTT. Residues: CATSDPDGSSGNTIYF.

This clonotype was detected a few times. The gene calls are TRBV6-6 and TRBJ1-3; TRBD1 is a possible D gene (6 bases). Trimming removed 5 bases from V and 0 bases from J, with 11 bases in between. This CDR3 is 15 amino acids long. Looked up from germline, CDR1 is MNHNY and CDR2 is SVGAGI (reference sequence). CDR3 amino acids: CASSSAGVSGNTIYF. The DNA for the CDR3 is TGTGCCAGCAGTAGCGCAGGGGTCTCTGGAAACACCATATATTTT.

The CDR3 sequence is CSARPAAGQGPTGELFF. CDR3 sequence (DNA): TGCAGTGCTAGGCCCGCGGCGGGACAGGGGCCTACCGGGGAGCTGTTTTTT. This chain uses TRBV20-1 with TRBJ2-2; 10 bases are a match to TRBD1. This CDR3 spans 17 amino acids. Germline V lookup: CDR1 DFQATT, CDR2 SNEGSKA (reference sequence). Trimming took 3 bases from V and 5 from J; bases not matched to a gene: 12.

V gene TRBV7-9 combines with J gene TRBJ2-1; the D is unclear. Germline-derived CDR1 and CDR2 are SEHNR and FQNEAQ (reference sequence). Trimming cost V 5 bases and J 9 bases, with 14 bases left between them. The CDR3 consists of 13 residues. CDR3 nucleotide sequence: TGTGCCAGCAGCCTAACTCCGGTGCCTGAGCAGTTCTTC. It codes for CASSLTPVPEQFF.

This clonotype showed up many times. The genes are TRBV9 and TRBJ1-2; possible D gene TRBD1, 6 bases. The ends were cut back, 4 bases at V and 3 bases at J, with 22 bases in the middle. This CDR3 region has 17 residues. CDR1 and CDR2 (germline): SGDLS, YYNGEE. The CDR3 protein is CASSPMRGDRTHYGYTF. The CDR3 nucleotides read TGTGCCAGCAGCCCTATGAGGGGTGACAGGACCCACTATGGCTACACCTTC.

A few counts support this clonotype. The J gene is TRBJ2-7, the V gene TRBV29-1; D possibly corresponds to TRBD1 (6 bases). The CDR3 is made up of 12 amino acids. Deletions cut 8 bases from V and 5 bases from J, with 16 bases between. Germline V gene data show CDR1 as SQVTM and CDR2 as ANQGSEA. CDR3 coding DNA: TGCAGCCCCCCAGGGGATCGGGACGAGCAGTACTTC. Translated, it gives CSPPGDRDEQYF.

The CDR3 DNA follows: TGTGCCAGCAGTTTATCTGGCGGGGTTTACGAGCAGTACTTC. It yields the protein CASSLSGGVYEQYF. The V call is TRBV27, the J call TRBJ2-7; maybe TRBD2 (6 bases). CDR3 length: 14 residues. CDR1 MNHEY and CDR2 SMNVEV come from the germline V gene (reference sequence). Trimming took off 0 bases at V and 4 bases at J, with 10 bases between the two ends.

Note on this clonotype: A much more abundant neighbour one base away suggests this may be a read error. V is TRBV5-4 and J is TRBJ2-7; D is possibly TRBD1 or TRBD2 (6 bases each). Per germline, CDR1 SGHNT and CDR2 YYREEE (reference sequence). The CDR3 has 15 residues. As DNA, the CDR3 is TGTGCCAGCAGCCCGGAGGGGGGAATCAACTACGAGCAGAACTTC. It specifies CASSPEGGINYEQNF.

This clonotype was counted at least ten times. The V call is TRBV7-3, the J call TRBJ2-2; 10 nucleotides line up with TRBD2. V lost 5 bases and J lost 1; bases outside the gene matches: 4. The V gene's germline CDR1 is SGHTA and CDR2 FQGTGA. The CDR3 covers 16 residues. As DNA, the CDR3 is TGTGCCAGCAGCCTAGGACTAGCGGAGAACACCGGGGAGCTGTTTTTT. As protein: CASSLGLAENTGELFF. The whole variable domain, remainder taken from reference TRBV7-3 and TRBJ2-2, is GAGVSQTPSNKVTEKGKYVELRCDPISGHTALYWYRQSLGQGPEFLIYFQGTGAADDSGLPNDRFFAVRPEGSVSTLKIQRTERGDSAVYLCASSLGLAENTGELFFGEGSRLTVL.